The 2 T cell receptor beta chains below were found in one sample sequenced in a study of cytomegalovirus exposure and HLA in healthy donors. The primer mix had 60 Vbeta and 13 Jbeta primers. Profiled with immunoSEQ multiplex PCR; TCRdb holds only in-frame clones, not every one. The sample shows about 120,000 clones, around 60% of them seen only once. Specimen: PBMCs. Source of these receptors: a middle-aged man in good health and CMV-seropositive.

The V and J genes are TRBV2 and TRBJ1-2, with 7 bases fitting TRBD1. Germline loops: CDR1 SNHLY, CDR2 FYNNEI. CDR3 length: 15 residues. With V trimmed by 6 bases and J by 4 bases, 11 bases remained unmatched. DNA of the CDR3: TGTGCCAGCAGCTTGACAGGGATTTCTGGCTATGGCTACACCTTC. It yields the protein CASSLTGISGYGYTF.

The chain couples TRBV7-2 to TRBJ2-5, with 9 bases fitting TRBD1. Germline values: CDR1 SGHTA, CDR2 FQGNSA. The CDR3 loop spans 13 amino acids. V dropped 5 bases and J dropped 5; count of bases not matched to a gene: 3. The CDR3 nucleotides read TGTGCCAGCAGCAGGACAGGGGTCGAGACCCAGTACTTC. Its protein is CASSRTGVETQYF. The full variable domain, rest sourced from reference TRBV7-2 and TRBJ2-5, is GAGVSQSPSNKVTEKGKDVELRCDPISGHTALYWYRQSLGQGLEFLIYFQGNSAPDKSGLPSDRFSAERTGGSVSTLTIQRTQQEDSAVYLCASSRTGVETQYFGPGTRLLVL.